This entry lists 26 T cell receptor beta chains sequenced from one sample in a study of early T cells in non-severe SARS-CoV-2 infection (dated by TCRdb to about 2021). Libraries were built with 5' RACE. Sequencer: NextSeq 500. The public reads were run again by TCRdb, first through fastp at Q25 and then through MiXCR, and only productive beta chains were kept. Records with the same CDR3 protein are collapsed into one entry carrying the most frequent genes and DNA. The sample table lists about 45,000 distinct CDR3 sequences, around a tenth of them with a count of one. 21% of the sample belongs to the ten largest clones. Source material: whole blood. These receptors all stem from an adult who was a healthcare worker with PCR-confirmed SARS-CoV-2 infection or an uninfected control (not recorded which).

This clonotype was counted many times. CDR3 region: CASSLAVGYSNQPQHF. CDR3 nucleotide sequence: TGCGCCAGCAGTCTCGCGGTTGGGTATAGCAATCAGCCCCAGCATTTT. The rearrangement uses TRBV23-1 and TRBJ1-5, with D unresolved. TRBV23-1 is flagged as an ORF with uncertain function. CDR3 length: 16 amino acids. With 4 bases removed from V and 0 bases from J, the gap between germline ends came to 13 bases.

This clonotype appeared many times. This sequence joins TRBV7-3 and TRBJ1-2; a possible D gene is TRBD1 (5 bases). The CDR3 covers 13 residues. Germline CDR1 reads SGHTA; CDR2 reads FQGTGA. With 5 bases removed from V and 8 bases from J, the gap between germline ends came to 15 bases. CDR3 region: CASSLYTGTGYTF. CDR3 nucleotides: TGTGCCAGCAGCCTTTATACGGGGACCGGCTACACCTTC.

This clonotype has ten or more counts. V usage is TRBV18 and J usage is TRBJ2-1, with D hard to call. The germline V gene encodes CDR1 KGHSH and CDR2 LQKENI. V lost 3 bases and J lost 0, with 6 bases in between. The CDR3 consists of 14 residues. The CDR3 here is CASSPKSSYNEQFF. The CDR3 bases are TGTGCCAGCTCACCTAAAAGCTCCTACAATGAGCAGTTCTTC.

There are many counts of this clonotype. The CDR3 DNA follows: TGTGCCAGCAGCTCACGACTAGCGGGAGACTACAATGAGCAGTTCTTC. Translated, it gives CASSSRLAGDYNEQFF. V and J are TRBV11-3 and TRBJ2-1; 12 bases are a match to TRBD2. Germline lookup yields CDR1 SGHNT and CDR2 YENEEA. Trimming removed 4 bases from V and 3 bases from J; junction bases left unmatched: 4. The CDR3 has 16 residues.

The chain uses TRBV6-5 and TRBJ2-3; the D is unclear. Germline V gives CDR1 MNHEY, CDR2 SVGAGI. The CDR3 is 13 residues long. V was trimmed by 8 bases and J by 2 bases, leaving 11 bases between them. The CDR3 region has the DNA TGTGCCAGCCGATTCGGCTTCACAGATACGCAGTATTTT. It specifies CASRFGFTDTQYF.

In its sample, this clonotype was seen a few times. The V and J genes are TRBV5-4 and TRBJ1-2, with D unclear. Germline V gene lookup returns CDR1 SGHNT and CDR2 YYREEE (reference sequence). This CDR3 contains 14 residues. Trimming pared 0 bases from V and 5 bases from J, leaving 11 bases between. In DNA form, the CDR3 reads TGTGCCAGCAGCTTGGCGGCCAACCCATATGGCTACACCTTC. Translated, it gives CASSLAANPYGYTF.

This clonotype was seen ten or more times. The J gene is TRBJ1-1, the V gene TRBV10-3; 9 bases are a match to TRBD1. Germline CDR1 reads ENHRY; CDR2 reads SYGVKD. Trimming removed 11 bases from V and 5 bases from J; junction bases left unmatched: 9. This CDR3 is 13 amino acids long. CDR3 nucleotides: TGTGCCCTCCGACAGGGACAGGGTACTGAAGCTTTCTTT. This gives the protein CALRQGQGTEAFF.

The V and J genes are TRBV5-5 and TRBJ2-3, with D perhaps matching TRBD2 (5 bases). The ends were cut back, 0 bases at V and 7 bases at J, with 12 bases in the middle. Per the germline V gene, CDR1 is SGHKS and CDR2 is YYEKEE (reference sequence). This CDR3 spans 14 amino acids. The CDR3 DNA reads as TGTGCCAGCAGCTTGGCCGATCGGGGAAATACGCAGTATTTT. Protein sequence: CASSLADRGNTQYF. Based on the CDR3 plus reference TRBV5-5 and TRBJ2-3, the full variable domain is DAGVTQSPTHLIKTRGQQVTLRCSPISGHKSVSWYQQVLGQGPQFIFQYYEKEERGRGNFPDRFSARQFPNYSSELNVNALLLGDSALYLCASSLADRGNTQYFGPGTRLTVL.

This clonotype has a count of ten or more. This CDR3 reads CASSFPDPSSYNEQFF. The CDR3 nucleotides are TGTGCCAGCAGTTTCCCAGACCCAAGCTCCTACAATGAGCAGTTCTTC. The chain has TRBV28 and TRBJ2-1; no firm D call. Trimming removed 3 bases from V and 0 bases from J, with 12 bases in between. Germline V CDR1 and CDR2: MDHEN, SYDVKM. The CDR3 sequence is 16 residues long.

The chain couples TRBV7-9 to TRBJ2-5; no clear D. Germline lookup yields CDR1 SEHNR and CDR2 FQNEAQ (reference sequence). Trimming took 3 bases from V and 0 from J, leaving 5 bases between them. The CDR3 sequence is 13 residues long. CDR3 sequence reads: CASSFRNQETQYF. The CDR3 DNA follows: TGTGCCAGCAGCTTCCGGAACCAAGAGACCCAGTACTTC. Based on the CDR3 plus reference TRBV7-9 and TRBJ2-5, the full variable domain is DTGVSQNPRHKITKRGQNVTFRCDPISEHNRLYWYRQTLGQGPEFLTYFQNEAQLEKSRLLSDRFSAERPKGSFSTLEIQRTEQGDSAMYLCASSFRNQETQYFGPGTRLLVL.

This clonotype was detected many times. CDR3 in amino acids: CASSLTGQGRETQYF. The CDR3 DNA follows: TGCGCCAGCAGCTTGACCGGACAGGGGAGAGAGACCCAGTACTTC. V and J are TRBV5-1 and TRBJ2-5, with 9 bases that match TRBD1. This CDR3 is 15 amino acids long. J lost 4 bases, V lost 1 base, and 5 bases had no gene match. Germline V CDR1 and CDR2: SGHRS, YFSETQ.

The chain employs TRBV4-1 and TRBJ1-5; D unclear. Germline lookup yields CDR1 MGHRA and CDR2 YSYEKL. There are 13 residues in the CDR3. V lost 1 base, J lost 7 bases, and 8 bases lay in between. This CDR3 is CASSQGHEQPQHF. CDR3 bases: TGCGCCAGCAGCCAAGGACATGAACAGCCCCAGCATTTT.

This clonotype occurred many times. V gene TRBV28 combines with J gene TRBJ2-3; TRBD1 agrees at 8 bases. V lost 5 bases, J lost 2 bases, and 3 bases stayed unmatched. The CDR3 length is 14 residues. The germline gives CDR1 MDHEN, CDR2 SYDVKM. The CDR3 loop is CASSPDRATDTQYF. CDR3 coding DNA: TGTGCCAGCAGTCCGGACAGGGCCACAGATACGCAGTATTTT.

This clonotype appeared many times. The V and J genes are TRBV18 and TRBJ1-1; the D gene is possibly TRBD1 (6 bases). Trimming removed 6 bases at V and 1 base at J, with 9 bases between. The CDR3 covers 13 residues. Per the germline V gene, CDR1 is KGHSH and CDR2 is LQKENI. The CDR3 loop reads CASSQQGNTEAFF. The CDR3 DNA reads as TGTGCCAGCTCCCAACAGGGGAACACTGAAGCTTTCTTT.

The V and J genes are TRBV5-6 and TRBJ2-2; TRBD2 matches at 9 bases. Losses at the gene ends were 0 bases for V and 8 bases for J; bases not matched to a gene: 11. Germline V gene lookup returns CDR1 SGHDT and CDR2 YYEEEE. The CDR3 totals 17 residues. As DNA, the CDR3 is TGTGCCAGCAGCTTGGAACTAGCGGGTATCGCCGGGGGGGAGCTGTTTTTT. Translating gives CASSLELAGIAGGELFF.

This chain's CDR3 is CSATDGGRAADTQYF. As DNA, the CDR3 is TGCAGTGCAACCGACGGGGGGAGGGCCGCAGATACGCAGTATTTT. The rearrangement uses TRBV20-1 and TRBJ2-3; 7 bases line up with TRBD2. Germline V gene data show CDR1 as DFQATT and CDR2 as SNEGSKA (reference sequence). CDR3 length equals 15 residues. Losses at the gene ends were 6 bases for V and 4 bases for J; bases not matched to a gene: 13.

This clonotype has at least ten counts. The rearrangement joins TRBV24-1 to TRBJ2-5; no clear D gene. Germline V gene data show CDR1 as KGHDR and CDR2 as SFDVKD. V was pared by 4 bases and J by 3 bases, with 8 bases between. This CDR3 is built from 13 residues. CDR3 nucleotides: TGTGCCACCAGTGAAGGTCCTAAAGAGACCCAGTACTTC. Encoded protein: CATSEGPKETQYF.

This clonotype was seen many times. The V gene is TRBV29-1, the J gene TRBJ2-7; TRBD1 matches at 7 bases. The CDR3 totals 13 residues. The V gene end was trimmed by 4 bases and the J gene end by 4 bases; junction bases not matched to a gene: 7. Germline V CDR1 and CDR2: SQVTM, ANQGSEA. CDR3 sequence: CSVGNRGLYEQYF. DNA for the CDR3: TGCAGCGTTGGAAACAGGGGTTTGTACGAGCAGTACTTC.

This clonotype was seen ten or more times. The chain links TRBV7-2 to TRBJ2-1, with a tentative D call TRBD2 (6 bases). Germline V gene lookup returns CDR1 SGHTA and CDR2 FQGNSA. The CDR3 loop spans 16 amino acids. V was cut by 6 bases and J by 0 bases, with 15 bases left in between. CDR3 protein: CASSSQWGGSYNEQFF. The CDR3 nucleotides read TGTGCCAGCAGTAGCCAATGGGGAGGCTCCTACAATGAGCAGTTCTTC.

This clonotype showed up many times. This sequence joins TRBV4-2 and TRBJ1-2; 7 nucleotides line up with TRBD1. V gave up 4 bases and J gave up 1 base; unmatched junction bases: 3. This CDR3 spans 14 amino acids. Per germline, CDR1 LGHNA and CDR2 YNFKEQ. The CDR3: CASSPGGFNYGYTF. The CDR3 coding sequence is TGTGCCAGCAGCCCAGGGGGTTTTAACTATGGCTACACCTTC.

In its sample, this clonotype was seen many times. This chain connects TRBV18 to TRBJ1-2; no reliable D call. Germline lookup yields CDR1 KGHSH and CDR2 LQKENI. The ends were cut back, 3 bases at V and 1 base at J, with 9 bases in the middle. The CDR3 length is 14 residues. Written as DNA, the CDR3 is TGTGCCAGCTCACCGAGTACAGTTAACTATGGCTACACCTTC. Translation gives CASSPSTVNYGYTF.

This clonotype has more than one count but fewer than ten. The V call is TRBV28, the J call TRBJ2-7; 9 bases are shared with TRBD1. The J segment lost 7 bases and the V segment lost 8 bases, leaving 6 bases of the junction unmatched. Germline values: CDR1 MDHEN, CDR2 SYDVKM. The CDR3 consists of 12 residues. CDR3 DNA sequence: TGTGCCAGCGTACCGGGACAGGGAGAGCAGTACTTC. Amino acids: CASVPGQGEQYF.

This clonotype turned up a few times. The rearrangement uses TRBV20-1 and TRBJ2-1; a weak D match, TRBD2 (5 bases). Trimming pared 0 bases from V and 7 bases from J, leaving 19 bases between. This CDR3 region has 16 residues. CDR1 and CDR2 (germline): DFQATT, SNEGSKA (reference sequence). The CDR3 protein is CSARDLETTYWNEQFF. The CDR3, as DNA: TGCAGTGCTAGAGATCTGGAGACTACCTACTGGAATGAGCAGTTCTTC.

In this sample, this clonotype turned up a few times. This rearrangement joins TRBV7-9 to TRBJ2-1; maybe TRBD2 (6 bases). Trimming removed 1 base at V and 5 bases at J, with 12 bases between. The germline CDR1 and CDR2 sequences are SEHNR and FQNEAQ (reference sequence). This CDR3 is 15 amino acids long. CDR3 loop: CASSLVGGDHNEQFF. CDR3 in DNA: TGTGCCAGCAGCTTAGTTGGCGGGGACCACAATGAGCAGTTCTTC.

The chain employs TRBV5-1 and TRBJ2-7, with D maybe TRBD1 (6 bases). The V gene lost 5 bases and the J gene lost 3 bases, with 12 bases spanning the gap. The CDR3 is 13 residues long. Germline assignment: CDR1 SGHRS and CDR2 YFSETQ. The CDR3: CASSHDRYYEQYF. CDR3 sequence (DNA): TGCGCCAGCAGTCATGACAGGTACTACGAGCAGTACTTC.

The sample holds a few counts of this clonotype. The rearrangement links TRBV9 to TRBJ2-7; D might be TRBD1 or TRBD2, each matching 5 bases. CDR3 length: 15 amino acids. Germline lookup yields CDR1 SGDLS and CDR2 YYNGEE. V was trimmed by 2 bases and J by 6 bases, leaving 18 bases between them. The CDR3 spells CASSVEPGRHREQYF. CDR3 coding DNA: TGTGCCAGCAGCGTCGAACCGGGACGGCATCGCGAGCAGTACTTC. The full variable domain, rest sourced from reference TRBV9 and TRBJ2-7, is DSGVTQTPKHLITATGQRVTLRCSPRSGDLSVYWYQQSLDQGLQFLIQYYNGEERAKGNILERFSAQQFPDLHSELNLSSLELGDSALYFCASSVEPGRHREQYFGPGTRLTVT.